This TCR beta chain was captured by sequencing in a study of blood T cell repertoires in COVID-19. Background on the study: From the United States, Italy and Spain came samples of acute and convalescent COVID-19.

The CDR3 sequence is 17 residues long. Germline CDR1 reads SGHRS; CDR2 reads YFSETQ. The V end was cut by 0 bases, the J end by 3 bases, with 17 bases between. Per the authors' pipeline: Reference gene primers were amplified, and this amplification served to estimate nucleated cell counts. Data came from immunoSEQ multiplex PCR; TCRdb stores just in-frame clones and leaves some out. Clone size and the V and J calls come from that table; the DNA yielded D and trimming. This sample has about 200,000 clones, with around 94% found just once. Sequenced input: peripheral blood. This receptor was identified in a man younger than 45 with COVID-19, enrolled during active disease. The V gene is TRBV5-1, the J gene TRBJ2-3, with no clear D. This CDR3 is CASSLGFRTVGTDTQYF. The CDR3 DNA reads TGCGCCAGCAGCTTGGGATTTAGAACGGTCGGGACAGATACGCAGTATTTT.